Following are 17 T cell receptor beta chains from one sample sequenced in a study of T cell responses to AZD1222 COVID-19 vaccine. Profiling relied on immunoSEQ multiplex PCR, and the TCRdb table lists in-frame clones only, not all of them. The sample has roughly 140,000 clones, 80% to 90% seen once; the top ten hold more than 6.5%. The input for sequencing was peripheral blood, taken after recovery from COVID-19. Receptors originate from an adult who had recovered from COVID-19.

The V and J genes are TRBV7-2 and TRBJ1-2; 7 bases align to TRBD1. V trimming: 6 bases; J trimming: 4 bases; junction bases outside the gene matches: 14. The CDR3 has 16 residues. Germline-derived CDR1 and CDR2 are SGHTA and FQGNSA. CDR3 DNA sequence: TGTGCCAGCAGGGCAGGGGCAGGGGGTTTTGGCTATGGCTACACCTTC. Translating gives CASRAGAGGFGYGYTF.

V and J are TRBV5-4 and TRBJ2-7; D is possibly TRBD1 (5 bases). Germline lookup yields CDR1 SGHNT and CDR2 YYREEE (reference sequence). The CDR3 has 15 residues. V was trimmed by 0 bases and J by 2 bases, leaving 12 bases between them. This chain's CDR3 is CASSLVQGWTYEQYF. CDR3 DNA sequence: TGTGCCAGCAGCTTGGTTCAGGGCTGGACCTACGAGCAGTACTTC.

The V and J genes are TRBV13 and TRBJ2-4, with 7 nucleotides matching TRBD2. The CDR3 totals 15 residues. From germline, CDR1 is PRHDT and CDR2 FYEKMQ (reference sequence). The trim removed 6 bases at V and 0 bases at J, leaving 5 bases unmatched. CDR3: CASRQAGRAKNIQYF. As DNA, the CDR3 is TGTGCCAGCAGACAAGCGGGGAGAGCCAAAAACATTCAGTACTTC.

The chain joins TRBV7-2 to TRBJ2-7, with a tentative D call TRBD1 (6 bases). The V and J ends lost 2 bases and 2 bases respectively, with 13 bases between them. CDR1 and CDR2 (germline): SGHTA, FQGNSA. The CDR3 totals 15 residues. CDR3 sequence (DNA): TGTGCCAGCAGCTTAAATGACGCAGGGGCCTACGAGCAGTACTTC. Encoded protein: CASSLNDAGAYEQYF.

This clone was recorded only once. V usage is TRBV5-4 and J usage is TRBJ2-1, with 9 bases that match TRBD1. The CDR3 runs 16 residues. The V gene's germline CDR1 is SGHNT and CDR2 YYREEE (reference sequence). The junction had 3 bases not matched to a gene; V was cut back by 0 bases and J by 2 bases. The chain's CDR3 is CASSLVGTGPYNEQFF. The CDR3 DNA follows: TGTGCCAGCAGCTTGGTAGGGACAGGGCCCTACAATGAGCAGTTCTTC.

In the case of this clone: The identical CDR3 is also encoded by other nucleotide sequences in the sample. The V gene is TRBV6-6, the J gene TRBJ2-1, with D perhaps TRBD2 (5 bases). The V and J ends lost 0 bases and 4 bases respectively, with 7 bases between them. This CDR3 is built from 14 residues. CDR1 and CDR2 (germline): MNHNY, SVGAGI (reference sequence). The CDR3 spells CASSYSRVYNEQFF. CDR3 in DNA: TGTGCCAGCAGTTACTCGAGGGTATACAATGAGCAGTTCTTC.

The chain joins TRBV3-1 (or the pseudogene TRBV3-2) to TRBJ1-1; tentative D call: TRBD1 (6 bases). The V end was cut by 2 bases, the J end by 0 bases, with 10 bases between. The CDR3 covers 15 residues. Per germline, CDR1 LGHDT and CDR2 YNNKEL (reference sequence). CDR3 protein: CASSQHGGLNTEAFF. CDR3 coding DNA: TGTGCCAGCAGCCAACATGGGGGCCTGAACACTGAAGCTTTCTTT.

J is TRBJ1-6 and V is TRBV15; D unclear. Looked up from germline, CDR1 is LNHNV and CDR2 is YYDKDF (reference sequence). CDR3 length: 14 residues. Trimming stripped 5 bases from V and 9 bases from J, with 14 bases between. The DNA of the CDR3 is TGTGCCACCAGCGACGCCAGGCGGGGTTCACCCCTCCACTTT. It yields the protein CATSDARRGSPLHF.

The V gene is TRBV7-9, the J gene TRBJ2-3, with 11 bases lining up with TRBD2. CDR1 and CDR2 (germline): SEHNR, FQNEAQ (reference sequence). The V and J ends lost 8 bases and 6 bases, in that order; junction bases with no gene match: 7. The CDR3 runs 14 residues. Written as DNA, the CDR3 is TGTGCCAGCGACCCTAGCGGGAGGACGGATACGCAGTATTTT. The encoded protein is CASDPSGRTDTQYF. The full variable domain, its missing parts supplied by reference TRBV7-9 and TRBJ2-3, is DTGVSQNPRHKITKRGQNVTFRCDPISEHNRLYWYRQTLGQGPEFLTYFQNEAQLEKSRLLSDRFSAERPKGSFSTLEIQRTEQGDSAMYLCASDPSGRTDTQYFGPGTRLTVL.

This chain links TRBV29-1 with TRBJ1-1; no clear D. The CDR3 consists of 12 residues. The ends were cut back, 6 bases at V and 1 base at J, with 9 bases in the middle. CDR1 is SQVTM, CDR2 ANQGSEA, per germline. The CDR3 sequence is CSVTTANTEAFF. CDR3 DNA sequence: TGCAGCGTGACTACTGCGAACACTGAAGCTTTCTTT.

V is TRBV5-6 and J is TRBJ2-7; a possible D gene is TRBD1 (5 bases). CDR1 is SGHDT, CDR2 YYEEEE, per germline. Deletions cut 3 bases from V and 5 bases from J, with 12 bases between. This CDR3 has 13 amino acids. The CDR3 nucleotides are TGTGCCAGCAGCTATCAGGGTGTGAACGAGCAGTACTTC. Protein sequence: CASSYQGVNEQYF.

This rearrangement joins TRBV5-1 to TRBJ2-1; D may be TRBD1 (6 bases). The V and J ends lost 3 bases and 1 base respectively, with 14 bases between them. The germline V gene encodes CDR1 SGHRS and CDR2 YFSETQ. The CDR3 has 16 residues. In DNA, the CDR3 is TGCGCCAGCAGCTACTGGACAGCCCAGTCCTACAATGAGCAGTTCTTC. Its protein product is CASSYWTAQSYNEQFF.

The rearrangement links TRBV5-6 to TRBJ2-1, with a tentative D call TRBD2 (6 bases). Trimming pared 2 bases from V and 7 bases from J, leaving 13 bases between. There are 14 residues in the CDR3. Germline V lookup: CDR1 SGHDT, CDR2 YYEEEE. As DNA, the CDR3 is TGTGCCAGCAGCTTATCGGTAGCGGCGAATGAGCAGTTCTTC. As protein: CASSLSVAANEQFF.

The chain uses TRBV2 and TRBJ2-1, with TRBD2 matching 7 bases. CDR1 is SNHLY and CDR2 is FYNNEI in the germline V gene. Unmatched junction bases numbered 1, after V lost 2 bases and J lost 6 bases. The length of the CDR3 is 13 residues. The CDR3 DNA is TGTGCCAGCAGTGAAACGGGGGGCAATGAGCAGTTCTTC. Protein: CASSETGGNEQFF.

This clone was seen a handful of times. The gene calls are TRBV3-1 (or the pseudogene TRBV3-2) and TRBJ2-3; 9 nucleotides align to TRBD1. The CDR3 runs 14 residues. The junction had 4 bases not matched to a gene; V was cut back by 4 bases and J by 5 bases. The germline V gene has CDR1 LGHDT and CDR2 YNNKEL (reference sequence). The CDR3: CASSRQGGRDTQYF. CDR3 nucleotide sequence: TGTGCCAGCAGCCGACAGGGGGGGCGAGATACGCAGTATTTT.

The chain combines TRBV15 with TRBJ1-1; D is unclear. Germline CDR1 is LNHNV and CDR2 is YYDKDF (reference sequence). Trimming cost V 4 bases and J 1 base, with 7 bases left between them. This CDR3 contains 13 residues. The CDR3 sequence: CATSNERNTEAFF. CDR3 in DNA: TGTGCCACCAGCAATGAAAGGAACACTGAAGCTTTCTTT.

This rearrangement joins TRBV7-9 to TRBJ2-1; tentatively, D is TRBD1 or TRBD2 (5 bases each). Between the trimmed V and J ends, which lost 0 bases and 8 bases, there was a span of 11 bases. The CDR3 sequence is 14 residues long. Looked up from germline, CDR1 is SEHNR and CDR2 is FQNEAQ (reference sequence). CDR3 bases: TGTGCCAGCAGCTTAGCGTGGGGGAGCTATGAGCAGTTCTTC. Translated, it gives CASSLAWGSYEQFF.